This passage covers 20 T cell receptor beta chains from one sample sequenced in a study of human CD8 memory T cell subsets. By UMI-labeled 5' RACE, the TCR beta libraries were made. Reanalyzing the 5' RACE reads, TCRdb keeps one entry per CDR3 protein, without DNA. The sample is made up of about 17,000 distinct CDR3 sequences, and the top ten hold around 5.4% of it. Sequencing was carried out using CD8+ stem-like memory T cells (TSCM and TCM) sorted from PBMCs. Subset of the sample: stem-like memory CD8 T cells (TSTEM), CCR7+ PD-1- TIGIT-. The receptors were gathered from a human donor in good health.

This chain uses TRBV6-5 with TRBJ2-7. This CDR3 is built from 15 residues. Germline CDR1 and CDR2: MNHEY and SVGAGI. The CDR3 loop is CASSYSVDETYEQYF.

V and J are TRBV29-1 and TRBJ1-3; TCRdb's D gene call, TRBD1, goes unchecked for lack of DNA. Germline CDR1 SQVTM, CDR2 ANQGSEA. CDR3 length: 13 amino acids. CDR3 residues: CSVQGVNGNTIYF.

The gene calls are TRBV5-1 and TRBJ2-3. Germline lookup yields CDR1 SGHRS and CDR2 YFSETQ. CDR3 size: 14 residues. CDR3 in amino acids: CASSLDSFTDTQYF. Using reference TRBV5-1 and TRBJ2-3 for the parts outside the CDR3, the full variable domain is KAGVTQTPRYLIKTRGQQVTLSCSPISGHRSVSWYQQTPGQGLQFLFEYFSETQRNKGNFPGRFSGRQFSNSRSEMNVSTLELGDSALYLCASSLDSFTDTQYFGPGTRLTVL.

This chain links TRBV7-9 with TRBJ1-2; TCRdb designates TRBD1, a call that cannot be tested without DNA. CDR3 length: 13 residues. Germline lookup yields CDR1 SEHNR and CDR2 FQNEAQ (reference sequence). The CDR3 sequence is CASSSTGQYGYTF.

V and J are TRBV2 and TRBJ2-4; the D call of TRBD1 rests on TCRdb alone, since no DNA is present to check it. Germline V gene lookup returns CDR1 SNHLY and CDR2 FYNNEI. There are 15 residues in the CDR3. CDR3 loop: CASFLGGDSKNIQYF.

The V gene is TRBV27, the J gene TRBJ1-1. Germline-derived CDR1 and CDR2 are MNHEY and SMNVEV (reference sequence). The CDR3 loop spans 15 amino acids. The CDR3 protein is CASTPSAGAWSEAFF.

V gene TRBV28 combines with J gene TRBJ2-7; TCRdb indicates TRBD2, and absent DNA this call remains unverified. Germline loops: CDR1 MDHEN, CDR2 SYDVKM. The CDR3 totals 14 residues. CDR3 amino acids: CASSTSGGVYEQYF.

The rearrangement uses TRBV6-2 or TRBV6-3 and TRBJ2-7; lacking DNA, the TRBD1 call made by TCRdb goes unchecked. This CDR3 has 15 residues. Germline V lookup: CDR1 MNHEY, CDR2 SVGEGT. This chain's CDR3 is CASSYLDRVNDEQYF.

This sequence joins TRBV7-6 and TRBJ1-5. The CDR3 consists of 13 residues. From germline, CDR1 is SGHVS and CDR2 FNYEAQ. CDR3 in amino acids: CASSPGRDQPQHF.

The genes are TRBV11-2 and TRBJ2-1; TCRdb lists TRBD2, though no DNA is available to test this call. The germline CDR1 and CDR2 sequences are SGHAT and FQNNGV. This CDR3 spans 17 amino acids. The CDR3 loop is CASSSSSGGTSDNEQFF.

CDR3 protein: CASSYRGELYNEQFF. The chain employs TRBV6-5 and TRBJ2-1. The germline V gene has CDR1 MNHEY and CDR2 SVGAGI. CDR3 length equals 15 residues.

The rearrangement links TRBV28 to TRBJ1-3; lacking DNA, the TRBD1 call made by TCRdb goes unchecked. This CDR3 is 15 amino acids long. Per germline, CDR1 MDHEN and CDR2 SYDVKM. The CDR3 sequence is CASSLGPGMGNTIYF.

The gene calls are TRBV7-9 and TRBJ1-1; TCRdb's D call of TRBD1 is untestable without DNA. This CDR3 has 13 amino acids. CDR1 SEHNR and CDR2 FQNEAQ come from the germline V gene (reference sequence). CDR3 amino acids: CASSRQGSAEAFF.

This chain joins TRBV12-3 or TRBV12-4 and TRBJ2-3; TCRdb names TRBD2, which stays unverified in the absence of DNA. This CDR3 is 17 amino acids long. CDR3 residues: CASSLVEGPLRGDTQYF.

The chain uses TRBV11-2 and TRBJ2-3; TCRdb reports TRBD2, a call that lacks DNA to check it against. This CDR3 contains 15 residues. Germline CDR1 reads SGHAT; CDR2 reads FQNNGV. The CDR3 is CASSLAREAADTQYF.

The V gene is TRBV6-6, the J gene TRBJ1-5; TCRdb gives TRBD1 as the D gene, but with no DNA this cannot be confirmed. The CDR3 is 15 amino acids. Germline V gives CDR1 MNHNY, CDR2 SVGAGI (reference sequence). The CDR3 region is CASSYNDRAGQPQHF.

J is TRBJ1-5 and V is TRBV6-6. Germline CDR1 and CDR2: MNHNY and SVGAGI (reference sequence). The CDR3 is 13 residues long. The CDR3 region is CASSLNSNQPQHF.

This chain connects TRBV4-1 to TRBJ1-5. In germline, CDR1 is MGHRA, CDR2 YSYEKL. The CDR3 has 14 residues. The CDR3 spells CASSHTGSGQPQHF.

This chain joins TRBV20-1 and TRBJ1-1; checking the TCRdb D call of TRBD1 is not possible without DNA. The CDR3 has 14 amino acids. Per germline, CDR1 DFQATT and CDR2 SNEGSKA (reference sequence). The CDR3 loop is CSATGTSLNTEAFF.

The V and J genes are TRBV12-3 or TRBV12-4 and TRBJ1-2; with no DNA, the TCRdb D assignment of TRBD1 cannot be verified. The CDR3 contains 12 residues. The CDR3 here is CASSSGDYGYTF.